The 27 T cell receptor beta chains below all came from one sample that was sequenced in a study of regulatory T cells in long-lasting Graves disease. The time point was: persistent/refractory GD, antithyroid drugs over 5 years with positive TRAb. Following extraction of RNA from PBMCs, that RNA was used to make the TCR library. The TCR beta library used iRepertoire HTBI primers with Arm-PCR amplification of CDR3. TCRdb passed the multiplex PCR reads through MiXCR, listing each CDR3 protein once. Counted here are around 400,000 distinct CDR3 sequences, around a quarter occurring once; the ten biggest clones make up about 27%. Here the sequenced sample was peripheral blood mononuclear cells (PBMCs), taken when the disease was refractory, from a patient treated with antithyroid drugs. These receptors came from a female donor with Graves disease.

V usage is TRBV4-1 and J usage is TRBJ2-5; TRBD2 is a possible D gene (5 bases). V was trimmed by 4 bases and J by 0 bases, leaving 12 bases between them. The CDR3 runs 15 residues. Germline V gene data show CDR1 as MGHRA and CDR2 as YSYEKL. The CDR3 is CASSLRTGNQETQYF. CDR3 in DNA: TGCGCCAGCAGCCTACGGACGGGGAACCAAGAGACCCAGTACTTC.

This clonotype was counted many times. The chain recombines TRBV6-1 with TRBJ2-2; TRBD2 agrees at 14 bases. CDR3 size: 17 residues. The V gene end was trimmed by 5 bases and the J gene end by 7 bases; junction bases not matched to a gene: 9. Germline assignment: CDR1 MNHNS and CDR2 SASEGT. CDR3 bases: TGTGCCAGCAGTCCCGGGACTAGCGGGAGATTACACGGGGAGCTGTTTTTT. It encodes CASSPGTSGRLHGELFF.

This chain connects TRBV19 to TRBJ1-5; 12 bases are a match to TRBD1. The CDR3 covers 18 residues. Per the germline V gene, CDR1 is LNHDA and CDR2 is SQIVND (reference sequence). The V segment lost 5 bases and the J segment 8 bases; nucleotides outside the gene matches: 16. The CDR3 DNA sequence: TGTGCCAGTAGTCCTAGGGTTGGGACAGGGGGCCGAGGGGAGCCCCAGCATTTT. Its protein product is CASSPRVGTGGRGEPQHF.

In its sample, this clonotype was seen many times. This chain links TRBV28 with TRBJ2-4, with TRBD2 identical over 10 bases. V was clipped by 7 bases and J by 1 base; unmatched bases: 10. The CDR3 runs to 17 residues. Germline CDR1 reads MDHEN; CDR2 reads SYDVKM. The CDR3 protein is CASTRAGGPIAKNIQYF. CDR3 in DNA: TGTGCCAGCACCCGAGCGGGAGGGCCTATCGCCAAAAACATTCAGTACTTC.

Notes on this clonotype: A far more abundant clone sits one base away, making this likely a read error. The chain links TRBV6-2 or TRBV6-3 to TRBJ2-7, with D perhaps matching TRBD1 or TRBD2 (5 bases each). This CDR3 region has 13 residues. In germline, CDR1 is MNHEY, CDR2 SVGEGT. CDR3 in amino acids: CASSLPGTYEQCF. CDR3 in DNA: TGTGCCAGTTCCCTGCCAGGGACCTACGAGCAGTGCTTC.

This clonotype was seen ten or more times. The V and J genes are TRBV27 and TRBJ2-5, with D unclear. V lost 6 bases to trimming and J lost 4 bases, with 9 bases between them. This CDR3 spans 12 amino acids. The germline V gene encodes CDR1 MNHEY and CDR2 SMNVEV (reference sequence). The CDR3 loop reads CASSASPETQYF. CDR3 bases: TGTGCCAGCAGCGCTTCCCCAGAGACCCAGTACTTC.

This clonotype was observed a handful of times. The rearrangement uses TRBV6-5 and TRBJ1-1; TRBD1 is a possible D gene (6 bases). Per the germline V gene, CDR1 is MNHEY and CDR2 is SVGAGI. This CDR3 comprises 18 residues. Trimming took 2 bases from V and 0 from J, leaving 19 bases between them. The CDR3 region has the DNA TGTGCCAGCAGTTACATCAGGGGTCCAAGACGTGTGAACACTGAAGCTTTCTTT. Amino acid sequence: CASSYIRGPRRVNTEAFF.

This clonotype occurred a few times. The chain uses TRBV29-1 and TRBJ1-4; D gene ambiguous. Trimming cost V 2 bases and J 3 bases, with 10 bases left between them. The germline V gene encodes CDR1 SQVTM and CDR2 ANQGSEA. There are 14 residues in the CDR3. CDR3 nucleotide sequence: TGCAGCGTTGAACCCCGCAGATCTAATGAAAAACTGTTTTTT. Encoded protein: CSVEPRRSNEKLFF.

As regards this clonotype: Germline and junction disagree at one end, which may indicate a read error. V is TRBV6-1 and J is TRBJ2-5; D possibly corresponds to TRBD2 (6 bases). CDR3 length: 16 amino acids. Looked up from germline, CDR1 is MNHNS and CDR2 is SASEGT. The CDR3 here is CAISPLTGTGGETQYF. CDR3 coding DNA: TGTGCCATCAGTCCTCTTACCGGGACCGGAGGGGAGACCCAGTACTTC.

This clonotype was picked up many times. The chain links TRBV2 to TRBJ1-5; possible D gene TRBD1, 5 bases. There are 14 residues in the CDR3. CDR1 is SNHLY, CDR2 FYNNEI, per germline. Trimming took 7 bases from V and 8 from J, leaving 18 bases between them. This CDR3 reads CASMIQENGEPQHF. Here the CDR3 DNA reads TGTGCCAGCATGATACAGGAGAACGGTGAGCCCCAGCATTTT.

Many counts were recorded for this clonotype. The chain couples TRBV20-1 to TRBJ2-5; D may be TRBD2 (6 bases). Trimming took 4 bases from V and 5 from J, leaving 20 bases between them. The CDR3 length is 15 residues. Germline values: CDR1 DFQATT, CDR2 SNEGSKA (reference sequence). The CDR3 DNA follows: TGCAGTGCTACCGGGGGTCGGTTCCCTCTGGAGACCCAGTACTTC. It encodes CSATGGRFPLETQYF.

This clonotype occurred once. Here the CDR3 DNA reads TGTGCCAGCACCACTAGCGGGAGATACAATGAGCAGTTCTTC. This sequence encodes CASTTSGRYNEQFF. The chain joins TRBV25-1 to TRBJ2-1; 11 bases are a match to TRBD2. The germline V gene encodes CDR1 MGHDK and CDR2 SYGVNS. CDR3 length equals 14 residues. Unmatched junction bases numbered 3, after V lost 7 bases and J lost 4 bases.

The rearrangement uses TRBV24-1 and TRBJ1-5; D is undetermined. Per the germline V gene, CDR1 is KGHDR and CDR2 is SFDVKD. V was shortened by 4 bases and J by 0 bases, with 12 bases between the two germline ends. The CDR3 is 16 amino acids. DNA for the CDR3: TGTGCCACCAGTGACGGCGGACGGTATAGCAATCAGCCCCAGCATTTT. Its protein is CATSDGGRYSNQPQHF.

The chain joins TRBV29-1 to TRBJ2-7; D tentatively fits TRBD1 or TRBD2 (5 bases each). The CDR3 consists of 13 residues. Germline lookup yields CDR1 SQVTM and CDR2 ANQGSEA. The V end lost 4 bases, the J end lost 5 bases, and 15 bases lay between the germline ends. CDR3 bases: TGCAGCGTTGTCCGGGGCTTGGGGGACGAGCAGTACTTC. As protein: CSVVRGLGDEQYF.

With respect to this clonotype: Here the CDR3 omits its conserved ending phenylalanine or tryptophan, so a read error is the likely source. The chain couples TRBV5-1 to TRBJ1-1; D may be TRBD1 (6 bases). This CDR3 contains 14 residues. In germline, CDR1 is SGHRS, CDR2 YFSETQ. V dropped 4 bases and J dropped 1 base, with 11 bases sitting between them. The CDR3, as DNA: TGCGCCAGCAGCGCCAAGGACAGGAACACTGAAGCTTTCTCT. Protein sequence: CASSAKDRNTEAFS.

The J gene is TRBJ2-1, the V gene TRBV20-1; TRBD2 agrees at 10 bases. V lost 5 bases, J lost 5 bases, and 9 bases stayed unmatched. This CDR3 region has 15 residues. Per germline, CDR1 DFQATT and CDR2 SNEGSKA (reference sequence). The DNA of the CDR3 is TGCAGTGCTCGCAAACCACTAGCGGGGCACAATGAGCAGTTCTTC. Translated, it gives CSARKPLAGHNEQFF.

This rearrangement joins TRBV5-4 to TRBJ1-2, with TRBD1 as a possible D gene (5 bases). The CDR3 spans 17 residues. The V and J ends lost 0 bases and 5 bases respectively, with 20 bases between them. CDR1 and CDR2 from the germline V gene are SGHNT and YYREEE (reference sequence). Here the CDR3 reads CASSLEGSQGSPYGYTF. The CDR3 nucleotides are TGTGCCAGCAGCTTGGAGGGGAGCCAGGGATCACCTTATGGCTACACCTTC.

This clonotype was counted a few times. The chain is built from TRBV19 and TRBJ2-6; possibly TRBD2 for D (6 bases). Germline V gene lookup returns CDR1 LNHDA and CDR2 SQIVND (reference sequence). Trimming took 1 base from V and 2 from J, leaving 9 bases between them. This CDR3 comprises 16 residues. DNA for the CDR3: TGTGCCAGTAGTATAGGGCGCGGGGCTGGGGCCAACGTCCTGACTTTC. Encoded protein: CASSIGRGAGANVLTF.

This clonotype was counted many times. This sequence joins TRBV27 and TRBJ2-6, with D unclear. The germline V gene encodes CDR1 MNHEY and CDR2 SMNVEV (reference sequence). The CDR3 is made up of 15 amino acids. V was pared by 5 bases and J by 1 base, with 9 bases between. The CDR3 bases are TGTGCCAGCAGTGGGGTAGGGTCTGGGGCCAACGTCCTGACTTTC. This codes for CASSGVGSGANVLTF.

The genes are TRBV29-1 and TRBJ2-7; D gene unclear. CDR3 length equals 11 residues. V dropped 3 bases and J dropped 6 bases, with 9 bases sitting between them. The germline V gene has CDR1 SQVTM and CDR2 ANQGSEA. CDR3 coding DNA: TGCAGCGTTGAGGTGGTATCCGAGCAGTACTTC. Protein sequence: CSVEVVSEQYF.

This clonotype was recorded at least ten times. The J gene is TRBJ1-1, the V gene TRBV6-2 or TRBV6-3, with D possibly TRBD1 on 6 matching bases. The V end was cut by 5 bases, the J end by 7 bases, with 11 bases between. Per germline, CDR1 MNHEY and CDR2 SVGEGT. This CDR3 has 12 amino acids. DNA of the CDR3: TGTGCCAGCAGTGACAGGTTTATTGAAGCTTTCTTT. Its translation: CASSDRFIEAFF.

V is TRBV30 and J is TRBJ2-7; D unclear. With 2 bases removed from V and 2 bases from J, the gap between germline ends came to 13 bases. CDR1 is GTSNPN and CDR2 is SVGIG in the germline V gene (reference sequence). The CDR3 covers 14 residues. The CDR3 DNA reads as TGTGCCTGGAGTAAAGGCTTCGGAGCCTACGAGCAGTACTTC. It is translated as CAWSKGFGAYEQYF.

Points on this clonotype: At one of its ends the junction is not consistent with the germline gene, which may arise from a read error. V is TRBV12-3 or TRBV12-4 and J is TRBJ2-5, with 12 nucleotides matching TRBD2. This CDR3 contains 15 residues. CDR3 sequence reads: CASSATSGRPETRYF. The DNA of the CDR3 is TGTGCCAGCAGCGCCACTAGCGGGAGGCCAGAGACCCGGTACTTC.

The chain links TRBV20-1 to TRBJ2-7; a possible D gene is TRBD2 (5 bases). This CDR3 is 15 amino acids long. V gave up 0 bases and J gave up 5 bases, with 17 bases separating them. Germline assignment: CDR1 DFQATT and CDR2 SNEGSKA (reference sequence). CDR3 sequence reads: CSARDYRTGFHEQYF. In DNA, the CDR3 is TGCAGTGCTAGAGATTACCGTACGGGATTCCACGAGCAGTACTTC.

Concerning this clonotype: The conserved closing phenylalanine or tryptophan is absent in this CDR3, likely reflecting a read error. V and J are TRBV6-1 and TRBJ2-7, with D tentatively TRBD1 or TRBD2 (5 bases each). CDR1 and CDR2 (germline): MNHNS, SASEGT. Between the trimmed V and J ends, which lost 4 bases and 5 bases, there was a span of 9 bases. The CDR3 spans 12 residues. The CDR3 is CASSGGIHEQYL. Here the CDR3 DNA reads TGTGCCAGCAGTGGGGGGATTCACGAGCAGTACCTC.

A single count supports this clonotype. The chain is built from TRBV9 and TRBJ1-1, with a possible D match to TRBD1 (6 bases). The CDR3 runs 14 residues. CDR1 is SGDLS and CDR2 is YYNGEE in the germline V gene. Trimming shortened V by 4 bases and J by 6 bases, and 16 bases separated the two germline ends. The DNA for the CDR3 is TGTGCCAGCAGCCTTCAGGGGTGGGGCGCTGAAGCTTTCTTT. Its protein is CASSLQGWGAEAFF.

This sequence joins TRBV3-1 and TRBJ1-6; D ambiguous. The germline V gene has CDR1 LGHDT and CDR2 YNNKEL (reference sequence). V was trimmed by 4 bases and J by 1 base, leaving 11 bases between them. This CDR3 has 16 residues. CDR3 amino acids: CASSPLVGSYNSPLHF. The CDR3, as DNA: TGTGCCAGCAGCCCGCTCGTCGGGTCCTATAATTCACCCCTCCACTTT.